This T cell receptor beta chain was sequenced for a study of OX40 agonist ivuxolimab in advanced cancers. Study context: Patients were dosed intravenously with ivuxolimab at 0.01 to 10 mg/kg every 2 weeks. It was permissible to have had prior anti-PD-1, anti-PD-L1 or anti-CTLA-4 therapy, and approximately 40% had some.

Sequencing used immunoSEQ multiplex PCR; TCRdb keeps in-frame clones, though not all of them. The sample lists about 55,000 clones, roughly 85% occurring once. Germline V gene lookup returns CDR1 MNHEY and CDR2 SVGAGI. CDR3 length: 13 residues. The V and J ends lost 8 bases and 10 bases respectively, with 15 bases between them. Points from the study as a whole: A proportion of nonresponders additionally exhibited low normalized T-cell clonal expansion. Among the lowest peripheral clonal expansion occurred in 0.1-3.0 mg/kg partial responders.

Comments on this clone: Antigen unknown.

This clonotype was sampled from an adult with an advanced solid tumor such as melanoma, head and neck, liver or kidney cancer. The material sequenced was CD4+ or CD8+ T cells sorted from blood, taken in a trial of the OX40 agonist ivuxolimab. The genes are TRBV6-5 and TRBJ1-6; D is possibly TRBD1 (5 bases). CDR3 loop: CASRGAVGSPLHF. CDR3 DNA: TGTGCCAGCCGAGGGGCCGTGGGGTCACCCCTCCACTTT.